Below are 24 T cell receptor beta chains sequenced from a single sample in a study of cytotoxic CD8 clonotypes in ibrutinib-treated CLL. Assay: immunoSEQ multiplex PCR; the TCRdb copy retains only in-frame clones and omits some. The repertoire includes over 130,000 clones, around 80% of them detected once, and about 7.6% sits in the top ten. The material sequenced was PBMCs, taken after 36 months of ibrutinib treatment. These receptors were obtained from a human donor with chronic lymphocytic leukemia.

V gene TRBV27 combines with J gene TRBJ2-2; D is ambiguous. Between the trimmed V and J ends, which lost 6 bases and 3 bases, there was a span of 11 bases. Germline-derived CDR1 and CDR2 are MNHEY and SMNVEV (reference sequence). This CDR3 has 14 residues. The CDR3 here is CASSLQMDTGELFF. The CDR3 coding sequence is TGTGCCAGCAGCCTCCAGATGGACACCGGGGAGCTGTTTTTT.

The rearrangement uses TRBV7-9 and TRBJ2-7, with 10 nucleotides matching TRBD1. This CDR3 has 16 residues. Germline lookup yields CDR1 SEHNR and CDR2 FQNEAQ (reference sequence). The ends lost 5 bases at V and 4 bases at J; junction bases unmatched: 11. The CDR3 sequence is CASSIWTGGAVYEQYF. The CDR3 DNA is TGTGCCAGCAGCATTTGGACAGGGGGTGCCGTTTACGAGCAGTACTTC.

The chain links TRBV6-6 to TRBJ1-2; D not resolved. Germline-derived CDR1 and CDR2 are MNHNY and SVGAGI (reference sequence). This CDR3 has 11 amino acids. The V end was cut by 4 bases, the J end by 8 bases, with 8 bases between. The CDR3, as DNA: TGTGCCAGCAGTTCCATTTGGGGCTACACCTTC. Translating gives CASSSIWGYTF.

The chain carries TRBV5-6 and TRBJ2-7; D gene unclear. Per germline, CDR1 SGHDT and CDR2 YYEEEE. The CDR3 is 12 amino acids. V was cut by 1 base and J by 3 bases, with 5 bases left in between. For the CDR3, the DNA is TGTGCCAGCAGCTTGACGGGCTACGAGCAGTACTTC. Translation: CASSLTGYEQYF.

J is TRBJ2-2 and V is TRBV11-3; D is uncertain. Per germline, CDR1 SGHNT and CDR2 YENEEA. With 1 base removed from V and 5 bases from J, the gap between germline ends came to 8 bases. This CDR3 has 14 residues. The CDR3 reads CASSLGVSTGELFF. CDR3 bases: TGTGCCAGCAGCTTAGGAGTGTCTACCGGGGAGCTGTTTTTT.

The CDR3 sequence: CASSQGTSGGKNIQYF. The CDR3 DNA sequence: TGTGCCAGCAGCCAGGGGACTAGCGGGGGTAAAAACATTCAGTACTTC. The genes are TRBV14 and TRBJ2-4, with TRBD2 identical over 14 bases. CDR1 and CDR2 (germline): SGHDN, FVKESK. V lost 3 bases, J lost 4 bases, and 2 bases stayed unmatched. This CDR3 has 16 residues.

CDR3 residues: CASSVSAGGGYTF. CDR3 bases: TGTGCCAGCAGCGTGTCCGCCGGCGGTGGCTACACCTTC. The chain employs TRBV9 and TRBJ1-2; no definite D call. The CDR3 is made up of 13 amino acids. V lost 2 bases and J lost 7, with 12 bases in between. Germline lookup yields CDR1 SGDLS and CDR2 YYNGEE. Full variable domain (outside the CDR3, taken from reference TRBV9 and TRBJ1-2): DSGVTQTPKHLITATGQRVTLRCSPRSGDLSVYWYQQSLDQGLQFLIQYYNGEERAKGNILERFSAQQFPDLHSELNLSSLELGDSALYFCASSVSAGGGYTFGSGTRLTVV.

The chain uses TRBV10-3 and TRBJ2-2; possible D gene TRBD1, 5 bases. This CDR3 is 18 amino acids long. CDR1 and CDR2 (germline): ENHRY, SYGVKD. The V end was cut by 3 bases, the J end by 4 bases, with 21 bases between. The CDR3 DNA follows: TGTGCCATCAGTGAAGCTGGCTTGGGCAGGGCCGTCACCGGGGAGCTGTTTTTT. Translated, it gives CAISEAGLGRAVTGELFF.

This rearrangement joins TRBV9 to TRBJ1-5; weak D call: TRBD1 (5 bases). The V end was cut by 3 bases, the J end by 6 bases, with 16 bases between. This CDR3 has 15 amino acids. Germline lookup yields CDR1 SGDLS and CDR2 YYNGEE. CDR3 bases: TGTGCCAGCAGCGCAGGACCCGAGGGGAGTCAGCCCCAGCATTTT. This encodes CASSAGPEGSQPQHF.

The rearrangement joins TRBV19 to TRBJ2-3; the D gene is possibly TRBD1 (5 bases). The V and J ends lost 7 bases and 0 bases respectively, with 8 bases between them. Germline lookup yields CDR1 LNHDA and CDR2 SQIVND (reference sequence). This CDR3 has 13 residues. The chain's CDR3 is CASTGWSTDTQYF. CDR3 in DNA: TGTGCCAGTACAGGGTGGAGCACAGATACGCAGTATTTT.

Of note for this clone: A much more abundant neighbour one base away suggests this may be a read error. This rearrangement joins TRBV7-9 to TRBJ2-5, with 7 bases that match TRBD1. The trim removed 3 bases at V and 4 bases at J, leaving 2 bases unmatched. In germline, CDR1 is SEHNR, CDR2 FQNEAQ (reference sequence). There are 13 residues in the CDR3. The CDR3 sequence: CASSFAGGETQYF. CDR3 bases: TGTGCCAGCAGCTTTGCAGGGGGAGAGACCCAGTACTTC. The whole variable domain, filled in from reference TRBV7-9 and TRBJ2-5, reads DTGVSQNPRHKITKRGQNVTFRCDPISEHNRLYWYRQTLGQGPEFLTYFQNEAQLEKSRLLSDRFSAERPKGSFSTLEIQRTEQGDSAMYLCASSFAGGETQYFGPGTRLLVL.

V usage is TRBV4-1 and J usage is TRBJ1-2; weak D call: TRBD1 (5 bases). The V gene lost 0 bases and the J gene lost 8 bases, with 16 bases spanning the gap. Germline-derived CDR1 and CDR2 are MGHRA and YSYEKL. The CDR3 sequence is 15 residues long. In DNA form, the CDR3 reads TGCGCCAGCAGCCAAGATTGGGGGGGAAGGCAAGGCTACACCTTC. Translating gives CASSQDWGGRQGYTF.

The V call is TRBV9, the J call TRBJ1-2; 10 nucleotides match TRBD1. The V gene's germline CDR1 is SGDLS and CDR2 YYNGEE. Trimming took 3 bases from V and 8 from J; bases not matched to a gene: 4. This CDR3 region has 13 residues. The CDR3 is CASSGQGAGGYTF. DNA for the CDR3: TGTGCCAGCAGCGGACAGGGGGCCGGAGGCTACACCTTC.

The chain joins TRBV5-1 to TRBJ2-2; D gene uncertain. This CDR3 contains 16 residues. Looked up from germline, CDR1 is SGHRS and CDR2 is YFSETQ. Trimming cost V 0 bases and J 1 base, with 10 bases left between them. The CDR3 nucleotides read TGCGCCAGCAGCTTGGCCTCACTGGAGAACACCGGGGAGCTGTTTTTT. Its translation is CASSLASLENTGELFF.

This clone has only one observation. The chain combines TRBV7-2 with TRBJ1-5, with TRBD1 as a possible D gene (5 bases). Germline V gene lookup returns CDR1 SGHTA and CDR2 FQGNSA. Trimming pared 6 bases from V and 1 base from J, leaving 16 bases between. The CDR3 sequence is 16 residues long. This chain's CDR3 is CASRPAGYESNQPQHF. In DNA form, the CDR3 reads TGTGCCAGCAGACCCGCAGGGTACGAGAGCAATCAGCCCCAGCATTTT.

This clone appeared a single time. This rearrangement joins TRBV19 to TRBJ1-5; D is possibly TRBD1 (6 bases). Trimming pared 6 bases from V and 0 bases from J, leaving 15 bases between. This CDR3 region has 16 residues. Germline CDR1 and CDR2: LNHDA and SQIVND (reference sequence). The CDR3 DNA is TGTGCCAGTAGGGAGGACAGATGGCCTAGCAATCAGCCCCAGCATTTT. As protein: CASREDRWPSNQPQHF.

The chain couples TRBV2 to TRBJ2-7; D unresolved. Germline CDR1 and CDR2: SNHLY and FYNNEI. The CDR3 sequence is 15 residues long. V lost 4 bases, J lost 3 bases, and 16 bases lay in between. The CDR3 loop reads CASSVDGRGVYEQYF. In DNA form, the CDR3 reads TGTGCCAGCAGTGTGGACGGGCGCGGCGTCTACGAGCAGTACTTC.

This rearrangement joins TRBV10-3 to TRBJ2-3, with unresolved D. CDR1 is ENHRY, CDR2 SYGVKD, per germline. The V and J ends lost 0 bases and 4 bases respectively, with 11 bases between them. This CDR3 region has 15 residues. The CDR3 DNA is TGTGCCATCAGTGAGTCTGCAGATTCCGCAGATACGCAGTATTTT. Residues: CAISESADSADTQYF.

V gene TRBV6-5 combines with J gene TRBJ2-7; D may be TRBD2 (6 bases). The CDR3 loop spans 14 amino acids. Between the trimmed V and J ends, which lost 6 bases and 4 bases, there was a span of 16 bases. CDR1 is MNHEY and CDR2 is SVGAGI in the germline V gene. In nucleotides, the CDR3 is TGTGCCAGCAGGCCGGGACTGACAACTTACGAGCAGTACTTC. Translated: CASRPGLTTYEQYF.

Here the CDR3 reads CASPGLAGEQYF. CDR3 coding DNA: TGTGCCAGCCCCGGACTAGCGGGCGAGCAGTACTTC. The chain recombines TRBV21-1 with TRBJ2-7; the table's D call, TRBD2, was not checked against the DNA. TRBV21-1 is tagged as a pseudogene. CDR3 length equals 12 residues.

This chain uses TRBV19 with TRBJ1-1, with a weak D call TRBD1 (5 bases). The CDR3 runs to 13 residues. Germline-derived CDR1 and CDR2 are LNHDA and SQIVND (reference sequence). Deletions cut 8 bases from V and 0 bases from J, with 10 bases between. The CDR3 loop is CASLGLLNTEAFF. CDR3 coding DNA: TGTGCCAGTTTGGGACTTTTGAACACTGAAGCTTTCTTT.

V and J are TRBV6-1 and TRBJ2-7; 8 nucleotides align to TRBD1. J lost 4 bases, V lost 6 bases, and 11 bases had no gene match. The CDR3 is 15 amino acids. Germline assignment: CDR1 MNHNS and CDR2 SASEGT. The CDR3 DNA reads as TGTGCCAGCAGGCCCGGCCGACAGGGGATGTACGAGCAGTACTTC. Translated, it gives CASRPGRQGMYEQYF.

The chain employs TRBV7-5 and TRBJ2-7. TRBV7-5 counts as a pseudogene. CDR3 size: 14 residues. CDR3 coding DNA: TGTGTCAGAAGCTTATCCCGTGTTGGCTACGAGCAGTACTTC. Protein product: CVRSLSRVGYEQYF.

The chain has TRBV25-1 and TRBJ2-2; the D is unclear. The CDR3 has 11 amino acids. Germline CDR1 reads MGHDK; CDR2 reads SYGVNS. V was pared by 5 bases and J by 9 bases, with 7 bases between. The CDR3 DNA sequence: TGTGCCAGCAGTAAGACGAGGGAGCTGTTTTTT. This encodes CASSKTRELFF.